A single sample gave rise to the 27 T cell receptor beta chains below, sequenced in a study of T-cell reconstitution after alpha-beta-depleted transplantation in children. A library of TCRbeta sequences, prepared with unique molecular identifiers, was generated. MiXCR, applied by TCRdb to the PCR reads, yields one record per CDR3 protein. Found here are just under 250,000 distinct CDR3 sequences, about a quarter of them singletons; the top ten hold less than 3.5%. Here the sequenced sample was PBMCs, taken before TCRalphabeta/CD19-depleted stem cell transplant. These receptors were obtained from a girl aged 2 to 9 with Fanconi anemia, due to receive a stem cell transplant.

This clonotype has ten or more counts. CDR3 bases: TGTGCCAGCAGAGAATACAATGAGCAGTTCTTC. Translated: CASREYNEQFF. The V call is TRBV12-3 or TRBV12-4, the J call TRBJ2-1, with no clear D. This CDR3 contains 11 residues. The germline V and J ends were trimmed by 6 bases and 4 bases, with 4 bases remaining between them.

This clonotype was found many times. The CDR3 sequence: CASSLLSSGFGGVYEQYF. The CDR3 region has the DNA TGCGCCAGCAGCCTCCTCTCGTCGGGTTTTGGCGGGGTTTACGAGCAGTACTTC. The V call is TRBV5-1, the J call TRBJ2-7; D may be TRBD2 (6 bases). The CDR3 contains 18 residues. V dropped 4 bases and J dropped 4 bases, with 27 bases sitting between them. Per the germline V gene, CDR1 is SGHRS and CDR2 is YFSETQ.

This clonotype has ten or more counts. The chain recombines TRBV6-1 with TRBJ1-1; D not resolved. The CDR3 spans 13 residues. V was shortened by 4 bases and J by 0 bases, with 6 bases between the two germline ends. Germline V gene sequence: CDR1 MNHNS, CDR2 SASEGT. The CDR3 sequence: CASSGQMNTEAFF. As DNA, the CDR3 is TGTGCCAGCAGTGGGCAGATGAACACTGAAGCTTTCTTT.

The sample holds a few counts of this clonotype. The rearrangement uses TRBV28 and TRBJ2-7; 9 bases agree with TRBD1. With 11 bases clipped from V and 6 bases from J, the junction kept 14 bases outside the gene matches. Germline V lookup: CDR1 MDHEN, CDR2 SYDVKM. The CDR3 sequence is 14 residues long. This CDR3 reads CALGQGNGYVEQYF. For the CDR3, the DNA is TGTGCCCTCGGACAGGGGAATGGGTATGTCGAGCAGTACTTC.

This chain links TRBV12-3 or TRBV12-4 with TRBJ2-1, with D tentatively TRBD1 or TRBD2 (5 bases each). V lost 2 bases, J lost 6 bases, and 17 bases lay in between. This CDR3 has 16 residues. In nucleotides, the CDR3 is TGTGCCAGCAGTTTATCGCCGGGACCCCTTGCCAATGAGCAGTTCTTC. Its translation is CASSLSPGPLANEQFF.

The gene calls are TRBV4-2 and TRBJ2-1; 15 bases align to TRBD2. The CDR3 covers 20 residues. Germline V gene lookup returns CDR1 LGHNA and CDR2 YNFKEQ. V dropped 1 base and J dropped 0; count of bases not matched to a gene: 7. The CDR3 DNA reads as TGTGCCAGCAGCCAAGCCTCGGGACTAGCGGGGGGTAGCTCCTACAATGAGCAGTTCTTC. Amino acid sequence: CASSQASGLAGGSSYNEQFF.

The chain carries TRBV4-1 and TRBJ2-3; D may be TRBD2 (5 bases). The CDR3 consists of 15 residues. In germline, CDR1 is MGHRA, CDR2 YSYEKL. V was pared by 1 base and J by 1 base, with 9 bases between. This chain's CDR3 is CASSQGPAGTDTQYF. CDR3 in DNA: TGCGCCAGCAGCCAAGGTCCAGCGGGCACAGATACGCAGTATTTT.

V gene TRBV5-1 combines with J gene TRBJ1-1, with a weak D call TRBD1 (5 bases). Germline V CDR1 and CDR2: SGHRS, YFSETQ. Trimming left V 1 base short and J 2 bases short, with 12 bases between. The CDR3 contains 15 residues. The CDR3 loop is CASSLRDPANTEAFF. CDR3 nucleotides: TGCGCCAGCAGCTTGAGGGACCCCGCCAACACTGAAGCTTTCTTT.

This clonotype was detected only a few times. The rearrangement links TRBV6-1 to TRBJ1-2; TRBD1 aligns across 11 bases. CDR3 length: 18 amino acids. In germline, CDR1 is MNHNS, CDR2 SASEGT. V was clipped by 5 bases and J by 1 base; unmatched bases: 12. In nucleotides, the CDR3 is TGTGCCAGCAGTCTAAAACCATCGGGACAGGGGGATAACTATGGCTACACCTTC. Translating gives CASSLKPSGQGDNYGYTF.

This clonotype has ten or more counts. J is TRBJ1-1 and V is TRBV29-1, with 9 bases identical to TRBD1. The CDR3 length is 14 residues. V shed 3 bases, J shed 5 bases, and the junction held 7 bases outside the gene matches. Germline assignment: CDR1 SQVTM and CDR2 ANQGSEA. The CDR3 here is CSVEHRGRGTEAFF. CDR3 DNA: TGCAGCGTTGAGCACAGGGGGCGCGGAACTGAAGCTTTCTTT.

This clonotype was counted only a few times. CDR3 residues: CASSFTSAGYEQYF. In nucleotides, the CDR3 is TGTGCCAGCAGCTTTACTAGCGCGGGCTACGAGCAGTACTTC. The rearrangement joins TRBV7-2 to TRBJ2-7, with 7 bases lining up with TRBD2. J lost 3 bases, V lost 3 bases, and 5 bases had no gene match. Germline lookup yields CDR1 SGHTA and CDR2 FQGNSA. The CDR3 contains 14 residues.

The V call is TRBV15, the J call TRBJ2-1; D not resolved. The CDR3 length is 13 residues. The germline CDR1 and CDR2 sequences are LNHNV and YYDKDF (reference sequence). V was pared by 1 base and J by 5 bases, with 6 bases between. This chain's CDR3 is CATSRVGNNEQFF. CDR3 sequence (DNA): TGTGCCACCAGCAGAGTTGGCAACAATGAGCAGTTCTTC.

The CDR3 loop is CSALLAGAYYNEQFF. In nucleotides, the CDR3 is TGCAGTGCTCTCCTAGCGGGGGCCTACTACAATGAGCAGTTCTTC. This chain uses TRBV20-1 with TRBJ2-1, with 10 bases lining up with TRBD2. CDR1 is DFQATT and CDR2 is SNEGSKA in the germline V gene (reference sequence). The J segment lost 3 bases and the V segment lost 5 bases, leaving 7 bases of the junction unmatched. The CDR3 has 15 amino acids.

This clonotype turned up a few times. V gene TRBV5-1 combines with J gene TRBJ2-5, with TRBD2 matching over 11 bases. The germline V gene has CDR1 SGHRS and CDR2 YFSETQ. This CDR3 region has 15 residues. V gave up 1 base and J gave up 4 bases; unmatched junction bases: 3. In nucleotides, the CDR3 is TGCGCCAGCAGCTTGTCAACTAGCGGGAGAGAGACCCAGTACTTC. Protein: CASSLSTSGRETQYF.

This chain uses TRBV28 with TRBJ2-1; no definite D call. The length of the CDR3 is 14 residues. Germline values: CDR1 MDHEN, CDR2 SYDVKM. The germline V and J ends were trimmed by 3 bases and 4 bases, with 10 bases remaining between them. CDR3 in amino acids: CASSFVTIYNEQFF. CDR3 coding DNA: TGTGCCAGCAGTTTCGTCACCATATACAATGAGCAGTTCTTC.

The CDR3 nucleotides read TGTGCCGCGGGGGCCACAGAAGAGACCCAGTACTTC. Protein sequence: CAAGATEETQYF. The chain is built from TRBV10-3 and TRBJ2-5, with D possibly being TRBD2 (7 bases). Trimming removed 11 bases at V and 3 bases at J, with 13 bases between. Looked up from germline, CDR1 is ENHRY and CDR2 is SYGVKD. The CDR3 sequence is 12 residues long.

CDR3 residues: CASRGTGVSGANVLTF. The CDR3 DNA reads TGTGCCAGCAGAGGGACAGGGGTCTCTGGGGCCAACGTCCTGACTTTC. The chain has TRBV12-3 or TRBV12-4 and TRBJ2-6, with 10 bases matching TRBD1. The CDR3 is 16 amino acids. J gave up 0 bases and V 6 bases, and 2 bases lay outside the gene matches.

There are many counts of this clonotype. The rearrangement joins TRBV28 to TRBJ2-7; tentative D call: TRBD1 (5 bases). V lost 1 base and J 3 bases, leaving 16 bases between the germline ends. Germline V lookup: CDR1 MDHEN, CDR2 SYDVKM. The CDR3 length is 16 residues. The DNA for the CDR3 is TGTGCCAGCAGTTTATCCCCCAGCATTCAGGGCTACGAGCAGTACTTC. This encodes CASSLSPSIQGYEQYF.

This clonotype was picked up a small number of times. For the CDR3, the DNA is TGTGCCAGCCGCAGGGGGACACCGCCTGCTAACTATGGCTACACCTTC. Translation gives CASRRGTPPANYGYTF. The chain is built from TRBV6-1 and TRBJ1-2, with 7 bases aligning to TRBD1. V was clipped by 8 bases and J by 0 bases; unmatched bases: 12. The germline gives CDR1 MNHNS, CDR2 SASEGT. The CDR3 spans 16 residues.

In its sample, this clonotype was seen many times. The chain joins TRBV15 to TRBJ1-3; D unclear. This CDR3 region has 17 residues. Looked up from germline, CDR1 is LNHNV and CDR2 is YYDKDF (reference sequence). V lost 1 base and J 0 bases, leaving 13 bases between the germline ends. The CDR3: CATSRGAAIFSGNTIYF. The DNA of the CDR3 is TGTGCCACCAGCAGAGGGGCAGCCATCTTCTCTGGAAACACCATATATTTT. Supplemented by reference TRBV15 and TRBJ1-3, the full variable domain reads DAMVIQNPRYQVTQFGKPVTLSCSQTLNHNVMYWYQQKSSQAPKLLFHYYDKDFNNEADTPDNFQSRRPNTSFCFLDIRSPGLGDTAMYLCATSRGAAIFSGNTIYFGEGSWLTVV.

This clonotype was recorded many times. CDR3 sequence (DNA): TGTGCCAGCAGTTTAGGAGGAGTCCCTAATTCACCCCTCCACTTT. Amino acids: CASSLGGVPNSPLHF. The rearrangement uses TRBV12-3 or TRBV12-4 and TRBJ1-6, with D hard to call. Trimming pared 1 base from V and 6 bases from J, leaving 10 bases between. The CDR3 runs to 15 residues.

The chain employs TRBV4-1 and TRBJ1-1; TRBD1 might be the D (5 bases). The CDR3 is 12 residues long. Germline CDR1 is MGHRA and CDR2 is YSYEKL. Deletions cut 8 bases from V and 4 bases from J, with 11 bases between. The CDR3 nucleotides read TGCGCCAGCTTATCAAGGGGCACTGAAGCTTTCTTT. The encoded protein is CASLSRGTEAFF.

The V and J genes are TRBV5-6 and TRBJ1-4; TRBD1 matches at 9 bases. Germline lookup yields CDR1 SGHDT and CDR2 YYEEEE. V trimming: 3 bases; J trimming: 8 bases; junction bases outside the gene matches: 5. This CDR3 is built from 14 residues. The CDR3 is CASSSGQGREKLFF. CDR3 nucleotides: TGTGCCAGCAGCTCGGGACAGGGAAGAGAAAAACTGTTTTTT.

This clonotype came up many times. The DNA of the CDR3 is TGCAGCGTCGGGTGGACAGGGCGGGAGCAGTACTTC. Protein: CSVGWTGREQYF. The chain is built from TRBV29-1 and TRBJ2-7; 8 bases agree with TRBD1. Germline loops: CDR1 SQVTM, CDR2 ANQGSEA. Trimming at V came to 6 bases and at J to 7 bases, leaving 8 bases not matched to a gene. This CDR3 has 12 residues.

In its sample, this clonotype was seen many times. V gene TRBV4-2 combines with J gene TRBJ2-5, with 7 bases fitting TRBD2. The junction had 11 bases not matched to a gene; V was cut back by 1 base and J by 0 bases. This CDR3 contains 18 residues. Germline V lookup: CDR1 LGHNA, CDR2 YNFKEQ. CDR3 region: CASSQVGTGGSYQETQYF. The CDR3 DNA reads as TGTGCCAGCAGCCAAGTGGGCACCGGGGGGAGCTACCAAGAGACCCAGTACTTC.

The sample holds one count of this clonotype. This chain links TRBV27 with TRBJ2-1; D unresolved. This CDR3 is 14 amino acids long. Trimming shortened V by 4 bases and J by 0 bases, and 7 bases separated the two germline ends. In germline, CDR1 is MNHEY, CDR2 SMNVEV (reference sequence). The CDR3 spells CASSWKSSYNEQFF. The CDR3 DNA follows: TGTGCCAGCAGTTGGAAGAGCTCCTACAATGAGCAGTTCTTC.

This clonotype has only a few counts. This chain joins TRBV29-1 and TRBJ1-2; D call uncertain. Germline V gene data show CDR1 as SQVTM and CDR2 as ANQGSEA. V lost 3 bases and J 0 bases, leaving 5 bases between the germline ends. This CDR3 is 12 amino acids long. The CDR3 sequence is CSVERSNYGYTF. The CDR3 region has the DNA TGCAGCGTTGAGCGGTCTAACTATGGCTACACCTTC.